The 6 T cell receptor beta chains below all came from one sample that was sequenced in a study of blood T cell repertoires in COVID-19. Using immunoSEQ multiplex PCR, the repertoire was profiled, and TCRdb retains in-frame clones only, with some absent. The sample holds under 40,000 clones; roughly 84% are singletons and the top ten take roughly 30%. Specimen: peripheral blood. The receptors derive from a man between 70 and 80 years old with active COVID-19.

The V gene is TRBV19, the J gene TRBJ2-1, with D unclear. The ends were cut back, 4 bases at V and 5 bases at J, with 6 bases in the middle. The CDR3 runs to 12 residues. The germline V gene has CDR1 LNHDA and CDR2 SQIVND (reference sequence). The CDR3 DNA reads TGTGCCAGTAGTACCTCTAACAATGAGCAGTTCTTC. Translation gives CASSTSNNEQFF.

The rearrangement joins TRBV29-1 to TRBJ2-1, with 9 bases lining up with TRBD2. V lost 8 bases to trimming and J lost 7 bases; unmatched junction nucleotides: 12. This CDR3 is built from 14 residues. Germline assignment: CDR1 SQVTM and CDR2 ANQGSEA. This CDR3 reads CSFSGSGGINEQFF. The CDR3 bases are TGCAGCTTCTCCGGTAGCGGGGGAATTAATGAGCAGTTCTTC.

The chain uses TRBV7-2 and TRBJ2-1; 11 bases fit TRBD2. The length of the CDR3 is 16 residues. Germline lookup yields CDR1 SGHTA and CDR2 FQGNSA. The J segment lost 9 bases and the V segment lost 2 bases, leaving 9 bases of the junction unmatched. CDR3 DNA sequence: TGTGCCAGCAGCTTACCCCTAGCGGGAGGTGAGGTTGAGCAGTTCTTC. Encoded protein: CASSLPLAGGEVEQFF.

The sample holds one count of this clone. The CDR3 bases are TGTGCCAGCAGCGGGACAGGGCGAGGGTTAGCCAAAAACATTCAGTACTTC. It codes for CASSGTGRGLAKNIQYF. V gene TRBV28 combines with J gene TRBJ2-4, with 9 bases matching TRBD1. CDR3 length: 17 residues. J was trimmed by 0 bases and V by 6 bases; bases with no gene match: 9. Germline V gives CDR1 MDHEN, CDR2 SYDVKM.

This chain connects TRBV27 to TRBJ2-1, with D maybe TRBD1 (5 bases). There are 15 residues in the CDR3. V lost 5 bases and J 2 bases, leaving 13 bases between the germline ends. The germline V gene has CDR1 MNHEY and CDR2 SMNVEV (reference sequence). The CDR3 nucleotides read TGTGCCAGCAGTCAGACAGTTTCAACCTACAATGAGCAGTTCTTC. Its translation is CASSQTVSTYNEQFF.

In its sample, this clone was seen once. CDR3 nucleotides: TGTGCCACCCCTAAGGACAGGGGCTACAACACCGGGGAGCTGTTTTTT. This sequence encodes CATPKDRGYNTGELFF. The chain has TRBV28 and TRBJ2-2; 9 bases are shared with TRBD1. After removal of 10 bases from V and 2 bases from J, the junction contained 11 bases not matched to a gene. The CDR3 sequence is 16 residues long. Germline V gene sequence: CDR1 MDHEN, CDR2 SYDVKM.